The source of this TCR beta chain is a study of molecular identifiers for immune sequencing clone quantification. About the study: Naive CD8 cell RNA, from around 20,000 or 100,000 cells, was split five ways in replicates, with four sequenced. Overall study findings and caveats: With a barcode shared among identical TCR molecules, highly expanded clone sizes could be underestimated. Researchers reportedly could pick up spiked Jurkat TCR RNA from one cell mixed into some 1 million naive cells.

This CDR3 has 16 amino acids. The V segment lost 4 bases and the J segment 0 bases; nucleotides outside the gene matches: 9. Germline V gene data show CDR1 as MDHEN and CDR2 as SYDVKM. This clonotype came up a few times. Its matching antigen is unknown. Library preparation followed earlier protocols using designated TCR primers. One entry per CDR3 protein, called by TCRdb with MiXCR from the PCR reads. The table lists about 500,000 distinct CDR3 sequences, roughly 23% of them singletons. The chain has TRBV28 and TRBJ2-7, with TRBD2 matching 7 bases. Sequencing was carried out using naive CD8+ T cells from blood, with Jurkat cell RNA spiked in. Noted subset: FACS-sorted CD8+CD4-CCR7+CD45RA+ naive T cells. The receptor was isolated from a human donor in good health. Some libraries in this study had Jurkat cell RNA spiked in. The chain's CDR3 is CASSSVLAESSYEQYF. CDR3 bases: TGTGCCAGCAGTTCAGTCCTAGCGGAGAGCTCCTACGAGCAGTACTTC.